One sample yielded the 26 T cell receptor beta chains listed below, sequenced in a study of persistence of HIV-infected CD4 T cells. The stimulus was lysate of CMV-infected fibroblasts, approximately 9.6 ug/mL. CD40L-negative CD69-negative CD45RO-high memory CD4+ T cells were sorted as populations depleted of antigen-responding cells. The immunoSEQ assay was version 4, run in survey mode. The assay was immunoSEQ multiplex PCR, and TCRdb's table has in-frame clones only and misses some. The sample consists of 30,000 to 45,000 clones, less than 90% of them appearing once. What these receptors recognize is not known. The sequencing used CD4+ T cells sorted from PBMCs after approximately 19-hour stimulation, collected from a patient who received antiretroviral therapy. The receptors stem from an adult man with HIV who was CMV-seropositive.

This chain links TRBV6-5 with TRBJ2-3, with D perhaps matching TRBD2 (7 bases). Germline V lookup: CDR1 MNHEY, CDR2 SVGAGI. Trimming took off 7 bases at V and 2 bases at J, with 16 bases between the two ends. CDR3 length: 15 amino acids. CDR3: CASTQRGTNTDTQYF. Here the CDR3 DNA reads TGTGCCAGCACTCAGAGGGGGACTAACACAGATACGCAGTATTTT.

The rearrangement joins TRBV9 to TRBJ1-6, with D perhaps TRBD1 (5 bases). Trimming took 4 bases from V and 5 from J, leaving 10 bases between them. CDR1 and CDR2 from the germline V gene are SGDLS and YYNGEE. This CDR3 has 14 amino acids. The CDR3 loop reads CASSLGGDNSPLHF. CDR3 nucleotides: TGTGCCAGCAGCCTCGGAGGGGATAATTCACCCCTCCACTTT.

This clone appeared once. CDR3 protein: CASARTGGLGNTEAFF. CDR3 nucleotide sequence: TGTGCCAGCGCCCGAACAGGGGGCCTAGGAAACACTGAAGCTTTCTTT. V and J are TRBV9 and TRBJ1-1; 9 bases match TRBD1. V lost 7 bases and J lost 2; bases outside the gene matches: 12. Germline V gene sequence: CDR1 SGDLS, CDR2 YYNGEE. The CDR3 has 16 residues.

This sequence joins TRBV6-5 and TRBJ1-5; a weak D match, TRBD1 (5 bases). The V gene lost 5 bases and the J gene lost 2 bases, with 10 bases spanning the gap. Germline loops: CDR1 MNHEY, CDR2 SVGAGI. The CDR3 runs 14 residues. The CDR3 region has the DNA TGTGCCAGCAGTACCGGGGGACGCAATCAGCCCCAGCATTTT. This gives the protein CASSTGGRNQPQHF.

This chain uses TRBV14 with TRBJ1-4; possibly TRBD1 for D (5 bases). Germline assignment: CDR1 SGHDN and CDR2 FVKESK. This CDR3 is built from 13 residues. V was cut by 4 bases and J by 4 bases, with 7 bases left in between. CDR3 nucleotides: TGTGCCAGCAGCCCGGGACTTAATGAAAAACTGTTTTTT. It codes for CASSPGLNEKLFF.

V is TRBV5-1 and J is TRBJ2-7; D might be TRBD1 (6 bases). The germline V and J ends were trimmed by 2 bases and 2 bases, with 14 bases remaining between them. CDR1 is SGHRS and CDR2 is YFSETQ in the germline V gene. The CDR3 has 15 residues. CDR3 coding DNA: TGCGCCAGCAGCTTAAGGGGGTTAGGGGCCTACGAGCAGTACTTC. This gives the protein CASSLRGLGAYEQYF. Using reference TRBV5-1 and TRBJ2-7 for the parts outside the CDR3, the full variable domain is KAGVTQTPRYLIKTRGQQVTLSCSPISGHRSVSWYQQTPGQGLQFLFEYFSETQRNKGNFPGRFSGRQFSNSRSEMNVSTLELGDSALYLCASSLRGLGAYEQYFGPGTRLTVT.

This clone was seen a single time. The J gene is TRBJ1-1, the V gene TRBV5-4; D is ambiguous. V lost 2 bases and J lost 1, with 6 bases in between. Germline-derived CDR1 and CDR2 are SGHNT and YYREEE (reference sequence). This CDR3 has 13 residues. CDR3 sequence (DNA): TGTGCCAGCAGCTTTTCGCGGAACACTGAAGCTTTCTTT. It translates to CASSFSRNTEAFF.

The chain combines TRBV9 with TRBJ2-7, with D perhaps assigned TRBD1 or TRBD2 (5 bases each). From germline, CDR1 is SGDLS and CDR2 YYNGEE. The V end lost 1 base, the J end lost 5 bases, and 16 bases lay between the germline ends. This CDR3 has 15 amino acids. The CDR3 sequence: CASSVFGTPTDEQYF. In nucleotides, the CDR3 is TGTGCCAGCAGCGTATTTGGGACCCCAACGGACGAGCAGTACTTC.

This clone was seen only once. The chain's CDR3 is CASISGTSYNEKLFF. The CDR3 nucleotides are TGTGCCAGCATAAGTGGGACGAGTTATAATGAAAAACTGTTTTTT. The chain employs TRBV28 and TRBJ1-4; D is possibly TRBD1 (5 bases). The CDR3 covers 15 residues. CDR1 is MDHEN, CDR2 SYDVKM, per germline. The germline V and J ends were trimmed by 7 bases and 4 bases, with 16 bases remaining between them.

The gene calls are TRBV7-9 and TRBJ1-4; TRBD1 matches 9 bases. The CDR3 runs to 14 residues. Germline V gives CDR1 SEHNR, CDR2 FQNEAQ (reference sequence). Trimming at V came to 2 bases and at J to 7 bases, leaving 2 bases not matched to a gene. This CDR3 reads CASSLTTGGEKLFF. CDR3 in DNA: TGTGCCAGCAGCTTAACGACAGGGGGTGAAAAACTGTTTTTT.

This sequence joins TRBV7-9 and TRBJ1-1; possible D gene TRBD1, 5 bases. V lost 1 base, J lost 2 bases, and 8 bases lay in between. The CDR3 spans 14 residues. Germline CDR1 SEHNR, CDR2 FQNEAQ (reference sequence). CDR3 amino acids: CASSLETANTEAFF. Written as DNA, the CDR3 is TGTGCCAGCAGCTTAGAGACAGCCAACACTGAAGCTTTCTTT.

The V call is TRBV18, the J call TRBJ1-2; no reliable D call. The germline CDR1 and CDR2 sequences are KGHSH and LQKENI. Deletions cut 4 bases from V and 2 bases from J, with 14 bases between. The CDR3 length is 15 residues. CDR3 sequence: CASSHDPTGNYGYTF. The CDR3 DNA reads as TGTGCCAGCTCACACGATCCGACGGGCAACTATGGCTACACCTTC.

This rearrangement joins TRBV4-1 to TRBJ1-6; 8 nucleotides match TRBD1. Germline V CDR1 and CDR2: MGHRA, YSYEKL. The J segment lost 9 bases and the V segment lost 3 bases, leaving 7 bases of the junction unmatched. The CDR3 runs to 15 residues. CDR3 loop: CASSQVDRASSPLHF. CDR3 nucleotides: TGCGCCAGCAGCCAGGTGGACAGGGCCAGTTCACCCCTCCACTTT.

The J gene is TRBJ1-1, the V gene TRBV3-1 (or the pseudogene TRBV3-2); 7 bases map to TRBD1. Germline values: CDR1 LGHDT, CDR2 YNNKEL (reference sequence). V was pared by 4 bases and J by 1 base, with 3 bases of the junction left unmatched. CDR3 length equals 14 residues. The CDR3 reads CASSRGQANTEAFF. The CDR3 nucleotides are TGTGCCAGCAGCCGCGGACAGGCGAACACTGAAGCTTTCTTT.

This chain links TRBV5-1 with TRBJ2-2; perhaps TRBD2 as D (5 bases). The CDR3 covers 16 residues. V lost 5 bases and J 7 bases, leaving 21 bases between the germline ends. From germline, CDR1 is SGHRS and CDR2 YFSETQ. The chain's CDR3 is CASSQVPGYRDGELFF. The CDR3 DNA is TGCGCCAGCAGTCAAGTACCGGGATATCGGGACGGGGAGCTGTTTTTT.

CDR3 amino acids: CASSPYRTGNYGYTF. The DNA for the CDR3 is TGTGCCAGCAGTCCCTATCGGACAGGGAACTATGGCTACACCTTC. The gene calls are TRBV3-1 (or the pseudogene TRBV3-2) and TRBJ1-2; 8 bases are shared with TRBD1. J was trimmed by 2 bases and V by 6 bases; bases with no gene match: 8. This CDR3 is 15 amino acids long. Germline V lookup: CDR1 LGHDT, CDR2 YNNKEL (reference sequence).

V is TRBV5-6 and J is TRBJ1-1; possible D gene TRBD1, 6 bases. The germline CDR1 and CDR2 sequences are SGHDT and YYEEEE. This CDR3 spans 15 amino acids. V gave up 6 bases and J gave up 4 bases, with 19 bases separating them. The CDR3 DNA sequence: TGTGCCAGCACCGAATTACAGGGACCCGTCACTGAAGCTTTCTTT. It codes for CASTELQGPVTEAFF.

The chain couples TRBV5-1 to TRBJ1-1; 8 nucleotides agree with TRBD1. J gave up 4 bases and V 4 bases, and 6 bases lay outside the gene matches. From germline, CDR1 is SGHRS and CDR2 YFSETQ. The CDR3 spans 14 residues. This CDR3 is CASSRYTGGTEAFF. The CDR3 region has the DNA TGCGCCAGCAGCCGTTACACAGGGGGCACTGAAGCTTTCTTT. The full variable domain, completed using reference TRBV5-1 and TRBJ1-1, is KAGVTQTPRYLIKTRGQQVTLSCSPISGHRSVSWYQQTPGQGLQFLFEYFSETQRNKGNFPGRFSGRQFSNSRSEMNVSTLELGDSALYLCASSRYTGGTEAFFGQGTRLTVV.

The genes are TRBV7-2 and TRBJ1-5, with 8 bases that match TRBD1. The V segment lost 5 bases and the J segment 3 bases; nucleotides outside the gene matches: 6. Germline V gives CDR1 SGHTA, CDR2 FQGNSA. CDR3 size: 15 residues. CDR3 in DNA: TGTGCCAGCAGCCATCTGGACAGGGACAATCAGCCCCAGCATTTT. This translates into CASSHLDRDNQPQHF.

V and J are TRBV5-1 and TRBJ2-5; 9 nucleotides line up with TRBD1. Per the germline V gene, CDR1 is SGHRS and CDR2 is YFSETQ. The J segment lost 6 bases and the V segment lost 0 bases, leaving 6 bases of the junction unmatched. The CDR3 has 15 amino acids. CDR3 nucleotides: TGCGCCAGCAGCTTGGAAGGACAGGGGTGGCAGACCCAGTACTTC. It encodes CASSLEGQGWQTQYF.

The chain employs TRBV5-1 and TRBJ2-1; 10 nucleotides match TRBD2. Germline CDR1 and CDR2: SGHRS and YFSETQ. The CDR3 length is 14 residues. The V gene end was trimmed by 7 bases and the J gene end by 3 bases; junction bases not matched to a gene: 4. Here the CDR3 DNA reads TGCGCCAGCGGTCGGACTAGCGGCTACAATGAGCAGTTCTTC. It yields the protein CASGRTSGYNEQFF.

On this clone itself: Germline is not matched at one junction end, which may reflect a read error. CDR3 region: CASTQYSVLNTEAFF. CDR3 nucleotides: TGTGCCAGCACCCAATACAGCGTTTTGAACACTGAAGCTTTCTTT. J is TRBJ1-1 and V is TRBV3-1 (or the pseudogene TRBV3-2); D unclear. The germline gives CDR1 LGHDT, CDR2 YNNKEL (reference sequence). The CDR3 contains 15 residues.

The chain couples TRBV5-6 to TRBJ2-7; 10 nucleotides align to TRBD1. Trimming at V came to 6 bases and at J to 2 bases, leaving 11 bases not matched to a gene. Germline V gives CDR1 SGHDT, CDR2 YYEEEE. This CDR3 contains 16 residues. CDR3 nucleotide sequence: TGTGCCAGCAAGAGACAGGGGGCGCCGAACCCCTACGAGCAGTACTTC. It yields the protein CASKRQGAPNPYEQYF.

This clone was recorded only once. The V gene is TRBV5-1, the J gene TRBJ2-3; 10 nucleotides agree with TRBD2. V shed 0 bases, J shed 2 bases, and the junction held 3 bases outside the gene matches. The V gene's germline CDR1 is SGHRS and CDR2 YFSETQ. The CDR3 runs to 16 residues. The DNA for the CDR3 is TGCGCCAGCAGCTTGGCTCTAGCGGGGGACACAGATACGCAGTATTTT. It yields the protein CASSLALAGDTDTQYF.

The rearrangement links TRBV28 to TRBJ1-4, with D maybe TRBD1 (6 bases). V dropped 1 base and J dropped 0 bases, with 18 bases sitting between them. Germline CDR1 and CDR2: MDHEN and SYDVKM. The CDR3 extends over 19 amino acids. The CDR3 loop is CASSLLSGDSLATNEKLFF. The CDR3 region has the DNA TGTGCCAGCAGTTTATTATCAGGGGATTCTCTTGCAACTAATGAAAAACTGTTTTTT.

V gene TRBV3-1 (or the pseudogene TRBV3-2) combines with J gene TRBJ2-2, with D possibly TRBD2 on 5 matching bases. Trimming left V 7 bases short and J 3 bases short, with 12 bases between. The CDR3 has 14 amino acids. Germline V gene data show CDR1 as LGHDT and CDR2 as YNNKEL (reference sequence). CDR3 bases: TGTGCCAGCAAACCCCTCGGGGACACCGGGGAGCTGTTTTTT. Amino acids: CASKPLGDTGELFF.